This T cell receptor (beta chain) emerged from a study of CD8+ T cells in alopecia areata. Findings and caveats of the study: For lesional scalp, especially alopecia totalis/universalis, clonality was higher than in normal scalp. Among the cells sequenced in scalp samples are also the resident alphabeta T cells of normal skin.

RNA extraction and reverse transcription yielded cDNA as sequencing template. Sequencing was performed with immunoSEQ multiplex PCR; in TCRdb, only in-frame clones are kept and a portion is missing. The sample has about 120,000 clones, none seen only once; the top ten hold 20%. This clone was picked up a small number of times. Antigen unknown. Gene names and germline match the mouse. The sequencing input was lesional skin. This receptor was obtained from a C3H/HeJ mouse with alopecia areata. The strain bears MHC haplotype H2-k.

The CDR3 reads CASRHRGENTEVFF. Partial CDR3 DNA: TGTGCCAGCAGACACAGGGGGGAAAACACA. The genes are TRBV14 and TRBJ1-1; 8 bases map to TRBD1. The read halts 4 residues ahead of the CDR3 end, with the missing end drawn from the germline J gene. CDR3 size: 14 residues. Germline V gene lookup returns CDR1 SGHDT and CDR2 FRDEAV. V dropped 5 bases and J dropped 1; count of bases not matched to a gene: 4. Supplemented by reference TRBV14 and TRBJ1-1, the full variable domain reads EAGVTQSPRYAVLQEGQAVSFWCDPISGHDTLYWYQQPRDQGPQLLVYFRDEAVIDNSQLPSDRFSAVRPKGTNSTLKIQSAKQGDTATYLCASRHRGENTEVFFGKGTRLTVV.